These T cell receptor beta chains were read from a single sample in a study of neurological immune-mediated disorders. TCRdb processed the 5' RACE reads anew with MiXCR; each CDR3 protein has one entry. Seen here are 18,000 or so distinct CDR3 sequences, roughly a quarter observed once, and the top ten hold around 35%. Source material: PBMCs. All receptors come from a man aged 45 to 65 with HTLV-1-associated myelopathy (HAM/TSP). CDR3s include the opening cysteine and the closing phenylalanine or tryptophan. D genes are given only for firm matches. Size values are once, few and many counts, or a class for expanded clones, and some rows have none.

16	many	TRBV5-5	TRBJ1-3	NA	TGTGCCAGCAGCTTGCGGCCTGCCGTAAATGGAAACACCATATATTTT	CASSLRPAVNGNTIYF
16	few	TRBV20-1	TRBJ2-3	NA	TGCAGTGCTAGAGATGCGGGACAGTTACGCACAGATACGCAGTATTTT	CSARDAGQLRTDTQYF
14	NA	TRBV29-1	TRBJ1-1	NA	TGCAGCGTCAACCTGGGGAGGGAGTACACTGAAGCTTTCTTT	CSVNLGREYTEAFF
11	NA	TRBV20-1	TRBJ1-1	NA	TGCAGTGCTAGAGATGCCAGTGAAGCTTTCTTT	CSARDASEAFF
14	few	TRBV2	TRBJ1-2	NA	TGTGCCAGCAGACCCACTCGGGAGAGAGATGGCTACACCTTC	CASRPTRERDGYTF
15	few	TRBV2	TRBJ1-5	TRBD1	TGTGCCAGCAGTGCTGACAGGGGTAGCAATCAGCCCCAGCATTTT	CASSADRGSNQPQHF
13	NA	TRBV29-1	TRBJ1-2	NA	TGCAGCGTCTACCAAAGGGAAACCTATGGCTACACCTTC	CSVYQRETYGYTF
15	NA	TRBV18	TRBJ2-1	NA	TGTGCCAGCTCACCTGTACAGGACGCCTACAATGAGCAGTTCTTC	CASSPVQDAYNEQFF
15	NA	TRBV5-5	TRBJ1-2	TRBD1	TGTGCCAGCAGCTTGGAAGGGCAGGGGGCGCTCGGCTACACCTTC	CASSLEGQGALGYTF
15	NA	TRBV20-1	TRBJ2-3	NA	TGCAGTGGAATCACTACAGCGTCTAGCACAGATACGCAGTATTTT	CSGITTASSTDTQYF
18	NA	TRBV7-2	TRBJ2-1	TRBD2	TGTGCCAGCAGCCAACAAGGACTAGCGGGATGGTCCTACAATGAGCAGTTCTTC	CASSQQGLAGWSYNEQFF
13	NA	TRBV4-1	TRBJ2-1	NA	TGCGCCAGCAGCCAACCCCAGCGTGATGAGCAGTTCTTC	CASSQPQRDEQFF
13	medium-sized	TRBV20-1	TRBJ2-7	TRBD2	TGCAGTGCTTCCCCGGGACTAGCGTACGAGCAGTACTTC	CSASPGLAYEQYF
13	medium-sized	TRBV7-9	TRBJ1-1	TRBD1	TGTGCGGCCCTCCGGGACAGGGAATTTGAAGCTTTCTTT	CAALRDREFEAFF
15	many	TRBV10-2	TRBJ1-1	TRBD1	TGCGCCAGCAGTGGGGAGGGACAGGGGGGCACTGAAGCTTTCTTT	CASSGEGQGGTEAFF
16	many	TRBV7-9	TRBJ1-6	TRBD1	TGTGCCAGCAGCTTGGGACAGGGCTTCTATAATTCACCCCTCCACTTT	CASSLGQGFYNSPLHF
15	few	TRBV7-2	TRBJ2-7	TRBD1	TGTGCCAGCAGCACCGGGGACAGGCGATTTTACGAGCAGTACTTC	CASSTGDRRFYEQYF
14	NA	TRBV20-1	TRBJ1-5	TRBD1	TGCAGTGCTAGAGTTGGGGACAGCTATCAGCCCCAGCATTTT	CSARVGDSYQPQHF
16	NA	TRBV4-2	TRBJ2-1	TRBD2	TGTGCCAGCAGCCAAGGAGCGGGGAGCTCCTACAATGAGCAGTTCTTC	CASSQGAGSSYNEQFF
15	NA	TRBV3-1	TRBJ1-1	TRBD1	TGTGCCAGCAGCCCCGAACCGACAGGGCCGGGTGAAGCTTTCTTT	CASSPEPTGPGEAFF
18	once	TRBV6-5	TRBJ1-6	NA	TGTGCCAGCGGTTACACTCGAGAACTAACAGGGTTTAATTCACCCCTCCACTTT	CASGYTRELTGFNSPLHF
14	few	TRBV12-3/TRBV12-4	TRBJ2-5	TRBD1	TGTGCCAGCAGCCCTACAGGGGGGCAATGGACCCAGTACTTC	CASSPTGGQWTQYF
16	medium-sized	TRBV4-1	TRBJ2-1	TRBD2	TGCGCCAGCAGCCAAGATTTCCGGCGTAGCGGGAGTCCCCAGTTCTTC	CASSQDFRRSGSPQFF
16	few	TRBV6-5	TRBJ2-6	NA	TGTGCCAGCAGCCTGACAATTCGGGCTGGGGCCAACGTCCTGACTTTC	CASSLTIRAGANVLTF
16	many	TRBV10-3	TRBJ1-2	NA	TGTGCCATCAGTGAGTCTCCCGGACAGTCTAACTATGGCTACACCTTC	CAISESPGQSNYGYTF
13	NA	TRBV20-1	TRBJ2-7	TRBD1	TGCAGTGCTAAACAGGGGCCCTCCTACGAGCAGTACTTC	CSAKQGPSYEQYF
15	NA	TRBV6-5	TRBJ1-1	NA	TGTGCCAGCAGTTACTCTCCTTTGGGGAACACTGAAGCTTTCTTT	CASSYSPLGNTEAFF
13	NA	TRBV20-1	TRBJ1-5	NA	TGCAGTGCGTACGGGGGGAAGGATCAGCCCCAGCATTTT	CSAYGGKDQPQHF
14	NA	TRBV20-1	TRBJ2-1	TRBD2	TGCAGTGCTAGACCTAGCGGGGGGGCTAATGAGCAGTTCTTC	CSARPSGGANEQFF
15	few	TRBV20-1	TRBJ2-7	TRBD2	TGCAGTGCTAGAGATAGAGCGGGGGGGCCCTACGAGCAGTACTTC	CSARDRAGGPYEQYF
14	few	TRBV5-6	TRBJ1-1	NA	TGTGCCAGCAGCCAAATACAGTTAAACACTGAAGCTTTCTTT	CASSQIQLNTEAFF
16	many	TRBV3-1	TRBJ1-2	NA	TGTGCCAGCAGCCAAGGCGGCCGACCCTGGAACTATGGCTACACCTTC	CASSQGGRPWNYGYTF
15	NA	TRBV29-1	TRBJ2-7	NA	TGCAGCGTTGAAGATACGGCCCAGGGCCACTACGAGCAGTACTTC	CSVEDTAQGHYEQYF
13	many	TRBV27	TRBJ2-7	NA	TGTGCCAGCAGCCACGGTTTCTCCTACGAGCAGTACTTC	CASSHGFSYEQYF
17	NA	TRBV3-1	TRBJ2-1	TRBD2	TGTGCCAGCAGCCCATTATCGACTAGCGGGACAACCGGGCAGCAGTTCTTC	CASSPLSTSGTTGQQFF
13	NA	TRBV18	TRBJ2-1	NA	TGTGCCAGCTCACCATACGAAGGCCTGGGAAAGTTCTTC	CASSPYEGLGKFF
16	many	TRBV5-1	TRBJ2-3	TRBD1	TGCGCCAGCAGCTCGCAGCGGGACAGGGACACAGATACGCAGTATTTT	CASSSQRDRDTDTQYF
14	many	TRBV5-8	TRBJ2-1	NA	TGTGCCAGCAGCTTCCCAATCTCCTACAATGAGCAGTTCTTC	CASSFPISYNEQFF
15	NA	TRBV20-1	TRBJ2-1	TRBD2	TGCAGTGCAACTCCGACTAGCGGGGGATACAATGAGCAGTTCTTC	CSATPTSGGYNEQFF
14	NA	TRBV28	TRBJ1-1	NA	TGTGCCAGCAGTTTTACCGGGAGTAGGACTGAAGCTTTCTTT	CASSFTGSRTEAFF
15	many	TRBV11-2	TRBJ2-2	NA	TGTGCCAGCAGCTCCTTTTCCGCGAACACCGGGGAGCTGTTTTTT	CASSSFSANTGELFF
16	few	TRBV7-2	TRBJ2-5	TRBD2	TGTGCCAGCAGCTTAGGGTTGTCGGGGGGGCAGGTGACCCAGTACTTC	CASSLGLSGGQVTQYF
13	NA	TRBV28	TRBJ2-7	NA	TGTGCCAGCAACTACCCAGGCAGGTACGAGCAGTACTTC	CASNYPGRYEQYF
11	NA	TRBV10-3	TRBJ2-5	NA	TGTGCCATCAGTGAGGGAGAGACCCAGTACTTC	CAISEGETQYF
15	NA	TRBV12-3/TRBV12-4	TRBJ1-5	NA	TGTGCCAGCAGTTTGAAAGGGATTTTCGGTCAGCCCCAGCATTTT	CASSLKGIFGQPQHF
14	NA	TRBV20-1	TRBJ1-5	NA	TGCAGTGCTAGCGGGGGTTTTGGCAATCAGCCCCAGCATTTT	CSASGGFGNQPQHF
15	NA	TRBV5-1	TRBJ2-1	TRBD1	TGCGCCAGCAGCTTACCGACAGGGCTGATCAATGAGCAGTTCTTC	CASSLPTGLINEQFF
14	NA	TRBV18	TRBJ2-4	NA	TGTGCCAGCTCACCACCGTTCGCGAGGAACATTCAGTACTTC	CASSPPFARNIQYF
17	NA	TRBV11-3	TRBJ2-2	TRBD1	TGTGCCAGCAGCCCCATACTAGGGACAGGGGGCACCGGGGAGCTGTTTTTT	CASSPILGTGGTGELFF
14	NA	TRBV5-1	TRBJ1-1	TRBD1	TGCGCCAGCAGCTTAGACAGGGGGCTGGGTGAAGCTTTCTTT	CASSLDRGLGEAFF
15	medium-sized	TRBV5-1	TRBJ1-1	NA	TGCGCCAGCAGCTTGGAGCTGGGAAGGAACACTGAAGCTTTCTTT	CASSLELGRNTEAFF
13	many	TRBV7-9	TRBJ2-7	TRBD1	TGTGCCAGCAACCCGGACAGGGGGCTTGAGCAGTACTTC	CASNPDRGLEQYF
12	NA	TRBV20-1	TRBJ1-4	NA	TGCAGTGCTAGAGATCAGGGTCAAAAACTGTTTTTT	CSARDQGQKLFF
16	many	TRBV4-1	TRBJ2-5	NA	TGCGCCAGCAGCCAAGGAGTGACAGCAGATTCGGAGACCCAGTACTTC	CASSQGVTADSETQYF